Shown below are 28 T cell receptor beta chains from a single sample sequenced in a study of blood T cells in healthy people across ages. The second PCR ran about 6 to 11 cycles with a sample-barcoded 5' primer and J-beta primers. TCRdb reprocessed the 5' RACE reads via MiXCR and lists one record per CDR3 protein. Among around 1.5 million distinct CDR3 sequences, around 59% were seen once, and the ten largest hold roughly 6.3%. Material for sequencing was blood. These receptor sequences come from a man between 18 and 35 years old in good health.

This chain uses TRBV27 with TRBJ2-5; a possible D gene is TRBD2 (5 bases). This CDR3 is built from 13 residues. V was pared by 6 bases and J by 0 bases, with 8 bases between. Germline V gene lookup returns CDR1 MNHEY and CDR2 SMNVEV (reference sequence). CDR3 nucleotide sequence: TGTGCCAGCAGGAGGGAGAACCAAGAGACCCAGTACTTC. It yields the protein CASRRENQETQYF.

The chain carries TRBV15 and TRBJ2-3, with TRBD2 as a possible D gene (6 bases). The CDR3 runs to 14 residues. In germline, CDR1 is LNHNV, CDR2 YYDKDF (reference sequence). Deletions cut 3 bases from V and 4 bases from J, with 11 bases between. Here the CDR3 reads CATSREGRSDTQYF. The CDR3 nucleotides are TGTGCCACCAGCAGGGAAGGGAGGTCAGATACGCAGTATTTT.

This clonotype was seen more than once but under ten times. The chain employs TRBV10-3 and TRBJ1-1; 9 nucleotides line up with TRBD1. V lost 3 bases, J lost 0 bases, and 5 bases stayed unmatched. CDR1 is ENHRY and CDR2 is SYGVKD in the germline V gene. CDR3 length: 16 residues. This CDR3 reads CAISEGQGTLNTEAFF. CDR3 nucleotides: TGTGCCATCAGTGAAGGACAGGGGACGCTGAACACTGAAGCTTTCTTT.

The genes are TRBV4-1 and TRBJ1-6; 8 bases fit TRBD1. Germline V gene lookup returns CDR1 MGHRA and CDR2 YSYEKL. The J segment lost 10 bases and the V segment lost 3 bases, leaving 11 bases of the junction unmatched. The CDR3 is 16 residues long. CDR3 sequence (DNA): TGCGCCAGCAGCCATTCCGGGACAGGAGCGGGCTCACCCCTCCACTTT. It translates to CASSHSGTGAGSPLHF.

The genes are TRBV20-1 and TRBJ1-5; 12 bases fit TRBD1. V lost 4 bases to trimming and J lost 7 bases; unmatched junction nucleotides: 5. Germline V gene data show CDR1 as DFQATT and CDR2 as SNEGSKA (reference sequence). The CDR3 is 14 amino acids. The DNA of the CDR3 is TGCAGTGCTAAGGGACAGGGGGCCTACCAGCCCCAGCATTTT. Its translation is CSAKGQGAYQPQHF.

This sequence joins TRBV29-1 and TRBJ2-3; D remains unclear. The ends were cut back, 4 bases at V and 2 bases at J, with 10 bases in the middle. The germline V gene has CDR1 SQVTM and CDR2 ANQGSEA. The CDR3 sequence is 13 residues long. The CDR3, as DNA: TGCAGCGTTGTTAGGCAGCTCACAGATACGCAGTATTTT. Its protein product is CSVVRQLTDTQYF.

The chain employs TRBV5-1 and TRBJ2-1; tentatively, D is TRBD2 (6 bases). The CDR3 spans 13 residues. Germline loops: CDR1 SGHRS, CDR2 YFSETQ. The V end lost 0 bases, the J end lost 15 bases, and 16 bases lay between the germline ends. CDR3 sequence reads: CASSLGRDTGRFF. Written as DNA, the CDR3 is TGCGCCAGCAGCTTGGGGAGGGATACGGGTCGGTTCTTC.

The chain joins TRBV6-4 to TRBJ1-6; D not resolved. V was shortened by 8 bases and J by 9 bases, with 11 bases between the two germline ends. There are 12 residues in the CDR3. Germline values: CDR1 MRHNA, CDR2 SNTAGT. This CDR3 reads CASYTLSSPLHF. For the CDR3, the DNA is TGTGCCAGCTACACCTTAAGTTCACCCCTCCACTTT.

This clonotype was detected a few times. The CDR3 coding sequence is TGTGCCAGCGAAGGGGGAGGAAAGGAGGGCGAGCAGTACTTC. Protein sequence: CASEGGGKEGEQYF. The chain uses TRBV28 and TRBJ2-7; the D gene could be TRBD1 or TRBD2 (6 bases each). Trimming removed 8 bases from V and 6 bases from J, with 20 bases in between. The CDR3 contains 14 residues. Germline-derived CDR1 and CDR2 are MDHEN and SYDVKM.

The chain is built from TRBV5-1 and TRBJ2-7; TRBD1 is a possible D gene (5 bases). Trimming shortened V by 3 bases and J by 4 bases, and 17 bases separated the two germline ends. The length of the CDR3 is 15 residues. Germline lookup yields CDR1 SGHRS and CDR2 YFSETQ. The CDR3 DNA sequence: TGCGCCAGCAGCTCTCCCCAAAGTGGGGCATACGAGCAGTACTTC. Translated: CASSSPQSGAYEQYF.

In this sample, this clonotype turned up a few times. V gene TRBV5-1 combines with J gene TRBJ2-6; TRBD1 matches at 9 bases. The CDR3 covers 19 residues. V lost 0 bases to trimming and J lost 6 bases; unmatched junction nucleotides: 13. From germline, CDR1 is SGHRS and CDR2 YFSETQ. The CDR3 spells CASSLVGDRVTREANVLTF. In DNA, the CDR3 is TGCGCCAGCAGCTTGGTGGGGGACAGGGTAACGAGAGAGGCCAACGTCCTGACTTTC.

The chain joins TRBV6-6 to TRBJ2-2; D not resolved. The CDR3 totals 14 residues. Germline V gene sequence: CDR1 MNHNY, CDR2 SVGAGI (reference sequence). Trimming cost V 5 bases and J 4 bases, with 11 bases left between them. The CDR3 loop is CASSTIMGTGELFF. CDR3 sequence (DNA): TGTGCCAGCAGTACAATTATGGGCACCGGGGAGCTGTTTTTT.

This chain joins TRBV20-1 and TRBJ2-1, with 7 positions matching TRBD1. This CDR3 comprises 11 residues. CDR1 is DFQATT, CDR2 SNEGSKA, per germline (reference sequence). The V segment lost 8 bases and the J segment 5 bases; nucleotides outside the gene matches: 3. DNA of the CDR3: TGCAGTACGACAGGGAACAATGAGCAGTTCTTC. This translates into CSTTGNNEQFF.

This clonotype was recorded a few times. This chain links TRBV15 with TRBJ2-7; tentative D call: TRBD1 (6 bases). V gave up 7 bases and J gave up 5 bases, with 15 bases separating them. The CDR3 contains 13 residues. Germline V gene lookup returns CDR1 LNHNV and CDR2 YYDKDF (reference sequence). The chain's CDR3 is CATNPGHFDEQYF. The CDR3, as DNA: TGTGCCACCAATCCGGGACACTTTGACGAGCAGTACTTC.

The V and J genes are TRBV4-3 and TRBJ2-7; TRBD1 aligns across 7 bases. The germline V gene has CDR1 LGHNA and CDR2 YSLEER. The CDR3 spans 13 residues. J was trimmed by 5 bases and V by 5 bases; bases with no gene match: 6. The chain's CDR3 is CASSARQGHEQYF. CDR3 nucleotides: TGCGCCAGCAGCGCCCGACAGGGCCACGAGCAGTACTTC.

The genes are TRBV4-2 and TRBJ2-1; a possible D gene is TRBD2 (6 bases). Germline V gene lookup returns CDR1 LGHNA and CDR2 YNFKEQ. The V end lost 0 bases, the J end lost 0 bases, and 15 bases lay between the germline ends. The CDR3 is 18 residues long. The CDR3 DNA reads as TGTGCCAGCAGCCAAGATAGGGCGCTAGCGAACTCCTACAATGAGCAGTTCTTC. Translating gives CASSQDRALANSYNEQFF.

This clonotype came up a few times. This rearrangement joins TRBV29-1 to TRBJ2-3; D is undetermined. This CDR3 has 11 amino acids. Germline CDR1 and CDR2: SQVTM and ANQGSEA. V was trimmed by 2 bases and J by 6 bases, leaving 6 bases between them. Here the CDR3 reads CSVERWDTQYF. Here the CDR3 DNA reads TGCAGCGTTGAAAGGTGGGATACGCAGTATTTT.

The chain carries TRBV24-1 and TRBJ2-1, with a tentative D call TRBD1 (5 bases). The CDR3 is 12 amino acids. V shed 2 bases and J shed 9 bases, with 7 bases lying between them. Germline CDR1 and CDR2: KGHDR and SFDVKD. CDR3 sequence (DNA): TGTGCCACCAGTGATTCAGGGCGTGAGCAGTTCTTC. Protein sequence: CATSDSGREQFF.

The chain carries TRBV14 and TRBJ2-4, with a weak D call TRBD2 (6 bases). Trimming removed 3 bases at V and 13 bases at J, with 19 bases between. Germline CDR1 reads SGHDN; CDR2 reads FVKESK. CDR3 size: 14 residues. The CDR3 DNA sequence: TGTGCCAGCAGCCAGGGACTGGGTATTGGGGAGCAGTACTTC. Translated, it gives CASSQGLGIGEQYF.

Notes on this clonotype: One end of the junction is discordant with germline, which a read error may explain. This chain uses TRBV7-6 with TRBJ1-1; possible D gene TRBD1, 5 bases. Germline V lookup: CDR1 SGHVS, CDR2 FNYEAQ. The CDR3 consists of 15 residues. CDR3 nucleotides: TGCGCCAGCAGCCCTCTGGGCGGGACGGGAGCTGAAGCTTTCTTT. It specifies CASSPLGGTGAEAFF.

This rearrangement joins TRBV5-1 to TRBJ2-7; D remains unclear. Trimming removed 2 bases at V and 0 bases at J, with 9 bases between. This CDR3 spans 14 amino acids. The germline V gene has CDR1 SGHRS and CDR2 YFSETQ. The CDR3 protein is CASSFALSSYEQYF. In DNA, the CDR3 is TGCGCCAGCAGCTTTGCATTAAGCTCCTACGAGCAGTACTTC.

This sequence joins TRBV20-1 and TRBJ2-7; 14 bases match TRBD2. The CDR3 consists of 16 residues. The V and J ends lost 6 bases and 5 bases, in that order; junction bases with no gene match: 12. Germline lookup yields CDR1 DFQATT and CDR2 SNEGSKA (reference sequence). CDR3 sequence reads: CSAKTSGRAYPHEQYF. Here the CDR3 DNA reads TGCAGTGCCAAGACTAGCGGGAGGGCTTACCCCCACGAGCAGTACTTC.

CDR3 in amino acids: CASLEDSGGDEQYF. The CDR3 coding sequence is TGTGCCAGCCTAGAGGACAGCGGTGGGGACGAGCAGTACTTC. This chain uses TRBV6-1 with TRBJ2-7; perhaps TRBD1 as D (6 bases). This CDR3 region has 14 residues. The germline V gene has CDR1 MNHNS and CDR2 SASEGT. V was pared by 8 bases and J by 5 bases, with 19 bases between.

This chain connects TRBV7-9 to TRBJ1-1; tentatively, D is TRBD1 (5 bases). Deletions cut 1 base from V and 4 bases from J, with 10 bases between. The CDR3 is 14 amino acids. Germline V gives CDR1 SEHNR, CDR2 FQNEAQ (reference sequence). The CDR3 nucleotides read TGTGCCAGCAGCTTAGTTCAGGGAACCACTGAAGCTTTCTTT. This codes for CASSLVQGTTEAFF.

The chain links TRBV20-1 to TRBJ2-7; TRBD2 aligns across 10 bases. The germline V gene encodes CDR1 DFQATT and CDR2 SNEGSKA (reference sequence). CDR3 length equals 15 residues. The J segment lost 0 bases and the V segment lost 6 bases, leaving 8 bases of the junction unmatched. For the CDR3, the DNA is TGCAGTGCCCGGAAGAGCGGGAGGGCCTCCTACGAGCAGTACTTC. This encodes CSARKSGRASYEQYF.

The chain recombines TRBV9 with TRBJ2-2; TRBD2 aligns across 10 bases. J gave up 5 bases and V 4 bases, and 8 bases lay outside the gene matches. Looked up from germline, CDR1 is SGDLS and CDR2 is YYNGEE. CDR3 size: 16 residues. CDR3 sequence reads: CASSPWASGGTGELFF. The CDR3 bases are TGTGCCAGCAGCCCCTGGGCTAGCGGGGGAACCGGGGAGCTGTTTTTT.

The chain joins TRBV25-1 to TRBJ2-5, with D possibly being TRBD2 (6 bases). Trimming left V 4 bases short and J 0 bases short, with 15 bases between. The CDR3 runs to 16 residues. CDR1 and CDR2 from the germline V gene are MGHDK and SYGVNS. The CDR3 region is CASSGGSGNHQETQYF. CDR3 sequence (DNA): TGTGCCAGCAGTGGGGGTAGCGGTAACCACCAAGAGACCCAGTACTTC.

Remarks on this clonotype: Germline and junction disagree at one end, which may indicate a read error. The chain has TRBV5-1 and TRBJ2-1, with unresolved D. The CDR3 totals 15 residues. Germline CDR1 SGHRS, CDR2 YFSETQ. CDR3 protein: CAGSFSGQPNNEQFF. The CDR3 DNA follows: TGCGCCGGCAGCTTTTCCGGTCAGCCTAACAATGAGCAGTTCTTC.